This entry lists 15 T cell receptor beta chains sequenced from one sample in a study of cytomegalovirus exposure and HLA in healthy donors. Assay used: immunoSEQ multiplex PCR; TCRdb lists only in-frame clones, some missing. The sample shows a few hundred thousand clones, roughly 89% of them seen only once. The specimen sequenced was PBMCs. Every receptor here comes from a woman younger than 30 in good health and CMV-seronegative.

V gene TRBV5-5 combines with J gene TRBJ2-7; D gene ambiguous. V was shortened by 0 bases and J by 0 bases, with 10 bases between the two germline ends. This CDR3 contains 15 residues. Germline V gene lookup returns CDR1 SGHKS and CDR2 YYEKEE (reference sequence). As DNA, the CDR3 is TGTGCCAGCAGCTTGGGAGTAGCTGCCTCCTACGAGCAGTACTTC. Translation: CASSLGVAASYEQYF.

The rearrangement joins TRBV6-5 to TRBJ1-1, with D maybe TRBD1 (5 bases). This CDR3 is 11 amino acids long. With 7 bases removed from V and 6 bases from J, the gap between germline ends came to 9 bases. The germline V gene encodes CDR1 MNHEY and CDR2 SVGAGI. CDR3: CASTTGPEAFF. For the CDR3, the DNA is TGTGCCAGCACCACAGGCCCTGAAGCTTTCTTT.

The V and J genes are TRBV5-1 and TRBJ1-1; TRBD1 matches 7 bases. The length of the CDR3 is 17 residues. CDR1 SGHRS and CDR2 YFSETQ come from the germline V gene. J gave up 3 bases and V 2 bases, and 13 bases lay outside the gene matches. This CDR3 is CASSFRPDRALDTEAFF. The CDR3 nucleotides read TGCGCCAGCAGCTTCCGACCCGACAGGGCCCTGGACACTGAAGCTTTCTTT.

The chain is built from TRBV28 and TRBJ2-1; no definite D call. V lost 3 bases, J lost 5 bases, and 8 bases lay in between. Germline assignment: CDR1 MDHEN and CDR2 SYDVKM. The CDR3 is 13 residues long. The CDR3 spells CASSFLLDNEQFF. For the CDR3, the DNA is TGTGCCAGCAGTTTCTTATTAGACAATGAGCAGTTCTTC.

V and J are TRBV9 and TRBJ2-1; D perhaps matches TRBD2 (6 bases). CDR1 is SGDLS and CDR2 is YYNGEE in the germline V gene. The CDR3 has 15 residues. Trimming stripped 3 bases from V and 4 bases from J, with 14 bases between. CDR3 sequence reads: CASSAGTVGYNEQFF. As DNA, the CDR3 is TGTGCCAGCAGCGCCGGGACTGTTGGATACAATGAGCAGTTCTTC.

V is TRBV28 and J is TRBJ1-1; D remains ambiguous. The CDR3 is made up of 15 amino acids. From germline, CDR1 is MDHEN and CDR2 SYDVKM. V was cut by 5 bases and J by 0 bases, with 13 bases left in between. As DNA, the CDR3 is TGTGCCAGCAGTCCCCCCCCAGGAATGAACACTGAAGCTTTCTTT. This gives the protein CASSPPPGMNTEAFF.

V and J are TRBV9 and TRBJ2-2, with D possibly being TRBD1 (6 bases). Germline CDR1 is SGDLS and CDR2 is YYNGEE. This CDR3 has 17 residues. V lost 4 bases and J lost 0, with 16 bases in between. This CDR3 reads CASSSRQDKSNTGELFF. The CDR3 DNA sequence: TGTGCCAGCAGCTCACGACAGGACAAATCGAACACCGGGGAGCTGTTTTTT.

J is TRBJ1-5 and V is TRBV5-8; D ambiguous. Germline V gene sequence: CDR1 SGHTS, CDR2 YDEGEE. V gave up 1 base and J gave up 0 bases, with 14 bases separating them. CDR3 length: 17 amino acids. This chain's CDR3 is CASSLRHRSYSNQPQHF. The CDR3 DNA reads as TGTGCCAGCAGCTTGCGACACAGATCTTATAGCAATCAGCCCCAGCATTTT. Full variable domain (remainder filled in from reference TRBV5-8 and TRBJ1-5): EAGVTQSPTHLIKTRGQQATLRCSPISGHTSVYWYQQALGLGLQFLLWYDEGEERNRGNFPPRFSGRQFPNYSSELNVNALELEDSALYLCASSLRHRSYSNQPQHFGDGTRLSIL.

This chain links TRBV18 with TRBJ2-7; 9 nucleotides line up with TRBD1. This CDR3 region has 15 residues. Germline trimming cut 4 bases from V and 0 bases from J; bases unmatched to any gene: 4. In germline, CDR1 is KGHSH, CDR2 LQKENI. CDR3 coding DNA: TGTGCCAGCTCACTTGGGACAGGGAGCTCCTACGAGCAGTACGTC. Residues: CASSLGTGSSYEQYV.

The V gene is TRBV29-1, the J gene TRBJ2-3, with TRBD1 matching 9 bases. This CDR3 is 14 amino acids long. After removal of 4 bases from V and 4 bases from J, the junction contained 6 bases not matched to a gene. Germline CDR1 SQVTM, CDR2 ANQGSEA. As DNA, the CDR3 is TGCAGCGTTGGGGGGACAGGGATATCAGATACGCAGTATTTT. Translation gives CSVGGTGISDTQYF.

This rearrangement joins TRBV19 to TRBJ1-3, with 7 bases identical to TRBD1. J lost 0 bases, V lost 7 bases, and 6 bases had no gene match. Germline V gene sequence: CDR1 LNHDA, CDR2 SQIVND (reference sequence). This CDR3 spans 15 amino acids. The chain's CDR3 is CASKQGRNSGNTIYF. The CDR3 DNA reads as TGTGCCAGTAAACAGGGGAGGAACTCTGGAAACACCATATATTTT.

The chain employs TRBV6-5 and TRBJ1-2; D is possibly TRBD1 (6 bases). Trimming shortened V by 2 bases and J by 5 bases, and 18 bases separated the two germline ends. Germline assignment: CDR1 MNHEY and CDR2 SVGAGI. This CDR3 has 16 residues. The CDR3 is CASSYRGEGGMYGYTF. The CDR3 region has the DNA TGTGCCAGCAGTTACCGGGGGGAAGGGGGGATGTATGGCTACACCTTC.

Only one count was recorded for this clone. The genes are TRBV28 and TRBJ1-4; perhaps TRBD1 as D (6 bases). The CDR3 extends over 16 amino acids. Germline values: CDR1 MDHEN, CDR2 SYDVKM. Trimming took 6 bases from V and 5 from J, leaving 19 bases between them. In DNA form, the CDR3 reads TGTGCCAGCAGGCCGACAGCAGGACAGAAGAATGAAAAACTGTTTTTT. It is translated as CASRPTAGQKNEKLFF. Supplemented by reference TRBV28 and TRBJ1-4, the full variable domain reads DVKVTQSSRYLVKRTGEKVFLECVQDMDHENMFWYRQDPGLGLRLIYFSYDVKMKEKGDIPEGYSVSREKKERFSLILESASTNQTSMYLCASRPTAGQKNEKLFFGSGTQLSVL.

The CDR3 region has the DNA TGTGCCAGCAGTTACTATGGGGGACATCTGAACACTGAAGCTTTCTTT. Translation: CASSYYGGHLNTEAFF. The chain recombines TRBV6-5 with TRBJ1-1, with D maybe TRBD1 (6 bases). The CDR3 extends over 16 amino acids. The V and J ends lost 1 base and 0 bases respectively, with 12 bases between them. Germline V lookup: CDR1 MNHEY, CDR2 SVGAGI.

In its sample, this clone was seen once. This chain joins TRBV11-2 and TRBJ2-7; 7 nucleotides agree with TRBD2. CDR1 is SGHAT, CDR2 FQNNGV, per germline. This CDR3 has 16 amino acids. Trimming at V came to 1 base and at J to 1 base, leaving 7 bases not matched to a gene. This CDR3 reads CASSLVIKRGSYEQYF. DNA for the CDR3: TGTGCCAGCAGCTTAGTTATTAAGCGGGGATCCTACGAGCAGTACTTC. The entire variable domain, with the rest obtained from reference TRBV11-2 and TRBJ2-7, is as follows: EAGVAQSPRYKIIEKRQSVAFWCNPISGHATLYWYQQILGQGPKLLIQFQNNGVVDDSQLPKDRFSAERLKGVDSTLKIQPAKLEDSAVYLCASSLVIKRGSYEQYFGPGTRLTVT.